This T cell receptor (beta chain) derives from a study of T cells after yellow fever vaccination. Overall study: SMART-Seq v4 Ultra Low Input prepared libraries from low-cell fractions. Regarding the study as a whole: When the response was secondary, it was weaker but reached its peak faster, day 5 versus 15. Reappearance after the booster was seen for most primary-vaccination clones, at 96% CD4 and less than 90% CD8.

With 0 bases removed from V and 2 bases from J, the gap between germline ends came to 8 bases. The CDR3 runs to 14 residues. Germline V gives CDR1 SGHRS, CDR2 YFSETQ. Via MiXCR, TCRdb re-called the 5' RACE reads, giving one row per CDR3 protein. This sample has roughly 400,000 distinct CDR3 sequences, with roughly a sixth found just once. This clonotype has ten or more counts. Its antigen remains unknown. This specimen consisted of PBMCs, obtained before the yellow fever booster vaccination. The genes are TRBV5-1 and TRBJ1-1; D is unclear. The clonotype was recovered from a man aged 18 to 29 who received the YFV17D yellow fever vaccine. The CDR3 here is CASSLAPANTEAFF. The DNA for the CDR3 is TGCGCCAGCAGCTTGGCCCCAGCAAACACTGAAGCTTTCTTT.